The TCR beta chain under discussion was sequenced for a study of neurological immune-mediated disorders. Synthesis of cDNA was performed by 5'RACE using 10-nucleotide random UMIs. TCRdb ran MiXCR on the 5' RACE reads and lists one entry per CDR3 protein. The sample shows 52,000 or so distinct CDR3 sequences, over 3.5% of them seen only once. Study-wide results and limits: Among expanded clones, no CDR3 amino acid sequences were shared across subjects, a pattern suggesting private repertoires in all groups.

CDR1 and CDR2 from the germline V gene are SGHVS and FNYEAQ. V gave up 5 bases and J gave up 2 bases, with 19 bases separating them. This CDR3 spans 16 amino acids. This clonotype was seen at least ten times. Its antigen is unidentified. The chain employs TRBV7-6 and TRBJ2-7, with no clear D. What was sequenced was CD4+ T cells from blood. This clonotype was obtained from a woman aged 40 to 49 with multiple sclerosis. CDR3 amino acids: CASSDWVGSTAYEQYF. The CDR3 DNA follows: TGTGCCAGCAGCGACTGGGTAGGATCGACGGCCTACGAGCAGTACTTC.